This TCR beta chain was identified during a study of control samples from healthy donors and cancer patients. Trimming shortened V by 3 bases and J by 2 bases, and 6 bases separated the two germline ends. The CDR3 has 14 amino acids. Germline values: CDR1 SGDLS, CDR2 YYNGEE. Generated by immunoSEQ multiplex PCR, the TCRdb table keeps only in-frame clones and is missing some. The repertoire holds about 140,000 clones, with 88% as singletons. The sequenced material came from blood. The rearrangement joins TRBV9 to TRBJ2-6; no clear D. The clonotype comes from a young man in good health. The DNA for the CDR3 is TGTGCCAGCAGCGGCGGCCCTGGGGCCAACGTCCTGACTTTC. Its translation is CASSGGPGANVLTF.